This T cell receptor (beta chain) was identified during a study of blood T cell repertoires in COVID-19. The germline CDR1 and CDR2 sequences are LNHDA and SQIVND (reference sequence). Trimming took off 5 bases at V and 1 base at J, with 12 bases between the two ends. This CDR3 is built from 15 residues. Measured with immunoSEQ multiplex PCR; TCRdb has only the in-frame clones, and not every one. The table has about 280,000 clones, approximately 84% seen once. What was sequenced was peripheral blood. The chain carries TRBV19 and TRBJ1-3; D is ambiguous. This TCR came from a woman in her 30s who had recovered from COVID-19. The CDR3 DNA reads as TGTGCCAGTAGTCGGGAGCAAACTTCTGGAAACACCATATATTTT. Its translation is CASSREQTSGNTIYF.